This TCR beta chain is drawn from a study of response to subunit inactivated influenza vaccine. Study-wide findings and caveats: Only a handful of new T cells, the authors suggested, are recruited with each seasonal influenza vaccination.

MiXCR, run by TCRdb on the RT-PCR reads, gives a single entry per CDR3 protein. This sample has fewer than 800,000 distinct CDR3 sequences, with around 14% found just once. The CDR3 runs to 13 residues. Germline lookup yields CDR1 SEHNR and CDR2 FQNEAQ (reference sequence). The ends were cut back, 5 bases at V and 5 bases at J, with 12 bases in the middle. Concerning this clonotype itself: What it binds is unknown.

This sample comprised PBMCs from blood, obtained about 11 days after vaccination. The TCR sequence derives from a man aged 50 to 60 who received an inactivated influenza vaccine. The rearrangement uses TRBV7-9 and TRBJ2-5; D possibly corresponds to TRBD2 (5 bases). Here the CDR3 reads CASSPSLAETQYF. For the CDR3, the DNA is TGTGCCAGCAGCCCCTCCCTAGCTGAGACCCAGTACTTC.